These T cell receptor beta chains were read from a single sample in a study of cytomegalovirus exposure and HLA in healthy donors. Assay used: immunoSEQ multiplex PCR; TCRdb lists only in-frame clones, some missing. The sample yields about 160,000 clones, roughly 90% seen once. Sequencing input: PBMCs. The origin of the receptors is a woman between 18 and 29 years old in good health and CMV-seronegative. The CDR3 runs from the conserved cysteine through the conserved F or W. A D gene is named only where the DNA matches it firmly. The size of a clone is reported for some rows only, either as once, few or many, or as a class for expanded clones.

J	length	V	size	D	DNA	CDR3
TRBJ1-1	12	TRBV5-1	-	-	TGCGCCAGCAGCTCGGGGGGTGTAGAAGCTTTCTTT	CASSSGGVEAFF
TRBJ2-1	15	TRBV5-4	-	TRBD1	TGTGCCAGCAGCTTGGCGGGACAGGGGATAGTTCGTCAGTTCTTC	CASSLAGQGIVRQFF
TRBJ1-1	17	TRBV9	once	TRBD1	TGTGCCAGCAGCGTAGCCCCCGACAGGGGAGGTAACACTGAAGCTTTCTTT	CASSVAPDRGGNTEAFF
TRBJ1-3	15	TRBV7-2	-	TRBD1	TGTGCCAGCAGCTCATCCGGGACAGGGGGAAACACCATATATTTT	CASSSSGTGGNTIYF
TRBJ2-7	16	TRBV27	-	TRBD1	TGTGCCAGCAGTTTACGGGGGACAGGCTACAACTACGAGCAGTACTTC	CASSLRGTGYNYEQYF
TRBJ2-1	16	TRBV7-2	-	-	TGTGCCAGCAGCTTAGTCAGGCTAGCGTCCTACAATGAGCAGTTCTTC	CASSLVRLASYNEQFF
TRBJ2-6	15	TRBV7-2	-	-	TGTGCCAGCAGCCAACAGGATACTGGGGCCAACGTCCTGACTTTC	CASSQQDTGANVLTF
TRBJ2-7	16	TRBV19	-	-	TGTGCCAGTAGTTCCCCTGGGCAGGGCCTAACCTACGAGCAGTACTTC	CASSSPGQGLTYEQYF
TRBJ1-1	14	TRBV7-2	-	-	TGTGCCAGCAGCTTCGGAGCGGTGAACACTGAAGCTTTCTTT	CASSFGAVNTEAFF
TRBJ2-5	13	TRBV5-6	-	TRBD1	TGTGCCAGCAGCTTGAACAGGGGTGAGACCCAGTACTTC	CASSLNRGETQYF
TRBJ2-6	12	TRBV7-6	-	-	TGTGCCGTAGATTCTGGGGCCAACGTCCTGACTTTC	CAVDSGANVLTF
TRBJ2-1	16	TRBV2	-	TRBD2	TGTGCCAGCAGTGATAATAGCGGGAGACTTTGGGCTGAGCAGTTCTTC	CASSDNSGRLWAEQFF
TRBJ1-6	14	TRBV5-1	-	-	TGCGCCAGCAGTTCGGGACTGGGGAATTCACCCCTCCACTTT	CASSSGLGNSPLHF
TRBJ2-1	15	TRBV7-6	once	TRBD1	TGTGCCAGCAGTTCCGGACAGGGGGCGTGGAATGAGCAGTTCTTC	CASSSGQGAWNEQFF
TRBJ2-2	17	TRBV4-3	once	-	TGCGCCAGCAGCCAAGATAGGGGGGGCCCGAACACCGGGGAGCTGTTTTTT	CASSQDRGGPNTGELFF
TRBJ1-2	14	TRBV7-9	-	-	TGTGCCAGCAGCCCCGCTGACAGGTCCGCCGGCTACACCTTC	CASSPADRSAGYTF
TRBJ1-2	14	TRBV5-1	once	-	TGCGCCAGCAGCGCCAACCAGGCATCCTATGGCTACACCTTC	CASSANQASYGYTF
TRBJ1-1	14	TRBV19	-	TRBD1	TGTGCCAGTAGACCAGGGGGCGGGAAGACTGAAGCTTTCTTT	CASRPGGGKTEAFF
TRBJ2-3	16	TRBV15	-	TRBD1	TGTGCCACCAGCAGGGCTACAGGGGATGGGCCAGATACGCAGTATTTT	CATSRATGDGPDTQYF
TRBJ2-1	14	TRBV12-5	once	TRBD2	TGTGCTAGTAGGTGGGGGACTAAGTACAATGAGCAGTTCTTC	CASRWGTKYNEQFF
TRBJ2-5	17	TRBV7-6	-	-	TGTGCCAGCAGCGGAACGGACTCCGCGACGAGCCAAGAGACCCAGTACTTC	CASSGTDSATSQETQYF
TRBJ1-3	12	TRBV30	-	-	TGTGCCTGGCAGGGAACTGGAAACACCATATATTTT	CAWQGTGNTIYF
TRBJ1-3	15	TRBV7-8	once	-	TGTGCCAGCAGCTTAGACGGTAACTCTGGAAACACCATATATTTT	CASSLDGNSGNTIYF
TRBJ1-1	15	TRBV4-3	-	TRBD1	TGCGCCAGCAGCCCAGTTGGGACAGGAAACACTGAAGCTTTCTTT	CASSPVGTGNTEAFF
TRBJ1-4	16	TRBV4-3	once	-	TGCGCCAGCAGCCAAGAAGGGAACAGGGATAGTGAAAAACTGTTTTTT	CASSQEGNRDSEKLFF
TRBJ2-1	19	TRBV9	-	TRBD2	TGTGCCAGCAGCGATAACCCCGTATATAGACTAGCGGGAGGAACTGAGCAGTTCTTC	CASSDNPVYRLAGGTEQFF
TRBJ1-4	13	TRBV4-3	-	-	TGCGCCAGCAGCCGGGGGCCCTGGGAAAAACTGTTTTTT	CASSRGPWEKLFF
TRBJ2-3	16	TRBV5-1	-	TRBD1	TGCGCCAGCAGCTTGGCCGGGACAGGGACCACAGATACGCAGTATTTT	CASSLAGTGTTDTQYF
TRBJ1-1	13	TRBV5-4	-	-	TGTGCCAGCCTTTTTGAGCAGAACACTGAAGCTTTCTTT	CASLFEQNTEAFF
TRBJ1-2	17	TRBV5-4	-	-	TGTGCCAGCAGCTTTTTTGTTGGGCAGGGCAGAAACTATGGCTACACCTTC	CASSFFVGQGRNYGYTF
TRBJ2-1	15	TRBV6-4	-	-	TGTGCCAGCAGGGCTTCCTCCTCCAGGTGGAACGAGCAGTTCTTC	CASRASSSRWNEQFF
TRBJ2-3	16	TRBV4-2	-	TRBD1	TGTGCCAGCAGCCATGGCGGACAGGGTCCCCCAGATACGCAGTATTTT	CASSHGGQGPPDTQYF
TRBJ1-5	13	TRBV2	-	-	TGTGCCAGCAGTGAGGGCGGGGGTCAGCCCCAGCATTTT	CASSEGGGQPQHF
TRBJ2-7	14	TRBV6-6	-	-	TGTGCCAGCAGTGAGGCCGGGACACTCTACGAGCAGTACTTC	CASSEAGTLYEQYF
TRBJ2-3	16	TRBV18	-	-	TGTGCCAGCTCACCCCGTTCGCGGTCGGGCACAGATACGCAGTATTTT	CASSPRSRSGTDTQYF
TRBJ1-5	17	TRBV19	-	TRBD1	TGTGCCAGTAGACCGGGACAGGGGGCATGGCATATTCAGCCCCAGCATTTT	CASRPGQGAWHIQPQHF
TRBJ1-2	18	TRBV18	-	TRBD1	TGTGCCAGCTCACCGCCTGGCCTCAGGGGGCCCAATAACTATGGCTACACCTTC	CASSPPGLRGPNNYGYTF
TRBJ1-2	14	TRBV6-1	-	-	TGTGCCAGCAGTGAAGTACGGGGAGTAGGCGGCTACACCTTC	CASSEVRGVGGYTF
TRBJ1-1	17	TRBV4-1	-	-	TGCGCCAGCAGCCCCGCCGAGGGCACACTACGGAACACTGAAGCTTTCTTT	CASSPAEGTLRNTEAFF
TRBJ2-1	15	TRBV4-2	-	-	TGTGCCAGCAGCCAAGGTACTAGTGGGAGCGCTGAGCAGTTCTTC	CASSQGTSGSAEQFF
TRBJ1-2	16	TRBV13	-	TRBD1	TGTGCCAGCAGCTCCGAGGGGTCGGGACAGTTCTATGGCTACACCTTC	CASSSEGSGQFYGYTF
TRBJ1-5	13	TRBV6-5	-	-	TGTGCCAGCAGTAACAGGGAGAATCAGCCCCAGCATTTT	CASSNRENQPQHF
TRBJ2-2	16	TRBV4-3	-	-	TGCGCCAGCAGCCAAAGGAACTACCCGAACACCGGGGAGCTGTTTTTT	CASSQRNYPNTGELFF
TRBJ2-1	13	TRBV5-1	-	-	TGCGCCAGCAGCTTGGACAGGTACAATGAGCAGTTCTTC	CASSLDRYNEQFF
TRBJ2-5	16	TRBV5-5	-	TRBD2	TGTGCCAGCAGCGCTTCGGGCGGGAGGGCCGTACAGACCCAGTACTTC	CASSASGGRAVQTQYF
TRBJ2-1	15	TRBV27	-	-	TGTGCCAGCAGTTCCCGGGGGGCCCGAGGCAATGAGCAGTTCTTC	CASSSRGARGNEQFF
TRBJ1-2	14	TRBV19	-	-	TGTGCCAGTAGCACATTCCAGGGCGCGAGCGGCTACACCTTC	CASSTFQGASGYTF
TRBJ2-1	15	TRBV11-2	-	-	TGTGCCAGCAGCTTAGATGTAGGAGGGCACAATGAGCAGTTCTTC	CASSLDVGGHNEQFF
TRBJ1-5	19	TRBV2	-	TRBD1	TGTGCCAGCACCGGGAATCCCGGGACAGGGGGAAATAGCAATCAGCCCCAGCATTTT	CASTGNPGTGGNSNQPQHF
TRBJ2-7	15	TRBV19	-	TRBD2	TGTGCCAGTAGCTTTACCAGCGGGAGCTCCTACGAGCAGTACTTC	CASSFTSGSSYEQYF
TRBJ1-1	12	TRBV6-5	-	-	TGTGCCAGCAGTTCCATCAACACTGAAGCTTTCTTT	CASSSINTEAFF
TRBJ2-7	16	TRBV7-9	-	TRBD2	TGTGCCAGCAGCCCCCTGGGACTAGCGGCCCACTACGAGCAGTACTTC	CASSPLGLAAHYEQYF
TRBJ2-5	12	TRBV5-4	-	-	TGTGCCAGCAGCTTCGGCCAAGAGACCCAGTACTTC	CASSFGQETQYF
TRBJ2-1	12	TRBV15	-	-	TGTGCCACCAGCAGCGGGTACAATGAGCAGTTCTTC	CATSSGYNEQFF
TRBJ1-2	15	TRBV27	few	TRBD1	TGTGCCACCTACCACGTAAGGGGGCTTGTAAGTGGCTACACCTTC	CATYHVRGLVSGYTF